This T cell receptor (beta chain) was captured in a study of CDR3 diversity in severe acne. TCRdb re-called the PCR reads with MiXCR, one entry per CDR3 protein. The data contain approximately 90,000 distinct CDR3 sequences, under 55% of them singletons. The CDR3 totals 12 residues. Trimming removed 6 bases at V and 5 bases at J, with 10 bases between. The V gene's germline CDR1 is MNHNY and CDR2 SVGAGI (reference sequence). The sequencing sample was made of blood. This chain uses TRBV6-6 with TRBJ2-5; D possibly corresponds to TRBD2 (6 bases). This TCR came from a male donor with severe acne vulgaris. The CDR3 DNA reads TGTGCCAGCAGGGCTAGCGTGGAGACCCAGTACTTC. Its protein is CASRASVETQYF.